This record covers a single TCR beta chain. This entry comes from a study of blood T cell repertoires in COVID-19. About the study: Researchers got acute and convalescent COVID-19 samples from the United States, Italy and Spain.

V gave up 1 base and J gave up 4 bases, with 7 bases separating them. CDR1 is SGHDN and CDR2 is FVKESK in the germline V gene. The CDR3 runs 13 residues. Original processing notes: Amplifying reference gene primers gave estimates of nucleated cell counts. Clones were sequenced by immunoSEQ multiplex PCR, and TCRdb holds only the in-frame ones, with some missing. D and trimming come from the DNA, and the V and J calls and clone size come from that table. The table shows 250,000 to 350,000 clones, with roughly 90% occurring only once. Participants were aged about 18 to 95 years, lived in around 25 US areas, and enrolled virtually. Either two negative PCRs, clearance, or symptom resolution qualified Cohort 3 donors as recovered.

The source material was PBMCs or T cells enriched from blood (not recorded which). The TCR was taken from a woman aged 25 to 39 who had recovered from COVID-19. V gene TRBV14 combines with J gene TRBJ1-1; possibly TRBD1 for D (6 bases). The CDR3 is CASSQVRGTEAFF. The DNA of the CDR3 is TGTGCCAGCAGCCAAGTCAGGGGCACTGAAGCTTTCTTT. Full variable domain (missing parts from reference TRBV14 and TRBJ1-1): EAGVTQFPSHSVIEKGQTVTLRCDPISGHDNLYWYRRVMGKEIKFLLHFVKESKQDESGMPNNRFLAERTGGTYSTLKVQPAELEDSGVYFCASSQVRGTEAFFGQGTRLTVV.